This TCR beta chain originates from a study of shared clonotypes between healthy human individuals. From CD4+ cells came CD45RA+ naive and CD45RA-negative memory subsets. The authors' processing: ImmunoSEQ only sent back junction sequences with no quality scores, so filtering was done differently. Data came from immunoSEQ multiplex PCR; TCRdb stores just in-frame clones and leaves some out. V, J and clone size derive from that table, while D and trimming were established from the DNA sequence. The data hold millions of clones, with more than 80% observed a single time. V shed 4 bases and J shed 7 bases, with 12 bases lying between them. This CDR3 comprises 12 residues. CDR1 and CDR2 from the germline V gene are GTSNPN and SVGIG (reference sequence).

This TCR was sampled from a man aged 18-30 years in good health. The sequenced sample was naive CD4+ T cells sorted from blood. The sample's subset: CD45RA+ positively selected. The genes are TRBV30 and TRBJ2-3; D is possibly TRBD2 (6 bases). The CDR3 region has the DNA TGTGCCTGGAAACAGGCGGGGAATACGCAGTATTTT. This codes for CAWKQAGNTQYF.